This T cell receptor (beta chain) is drawn from a study of beta chain features in type 1 diabetes. Concerning this clone: Its antigen is currently unknown.

Reverse transcription of all isolated RNA meant that expressed TCRB transcripts were sequenced. There were about 3.6 million reads on average in the naive, central memory and regulatory T cell samples. Only in-frame clones appear in the TCRdb table, and some are missing; sequencing was by immunoSEQ multiplex PCR. The repertoire holds about 340,000 clones, with roughly 13% as singletons. Study-level findings and limits: Across all four CD4+ subsets, people with type 1 diabetes showed modestly shorter TCRB CDR3s.

The V end lost 5 bases, the J end lost 7 bases, and 11 bases lay between the germline ends. The CDR3 is made up of 11 amino acids. The germline V gene has CDR1 GTSNPN and CDR2 SVGIG (reference sequence). Sequenced input: naive CD4+ T cells from blood. This TCR came from a woman aged 18-30 years with type 1 diabetes. The V gene is TRBV30, the J gene TRBJ1-1; D is possibly TRBD1 (5 bases). This CDR3 reads CAWDQGSEAFF. CDR3 DNA: TGTGCCTGGGATCAGGGCAGTGAAGCTTTCTTT.